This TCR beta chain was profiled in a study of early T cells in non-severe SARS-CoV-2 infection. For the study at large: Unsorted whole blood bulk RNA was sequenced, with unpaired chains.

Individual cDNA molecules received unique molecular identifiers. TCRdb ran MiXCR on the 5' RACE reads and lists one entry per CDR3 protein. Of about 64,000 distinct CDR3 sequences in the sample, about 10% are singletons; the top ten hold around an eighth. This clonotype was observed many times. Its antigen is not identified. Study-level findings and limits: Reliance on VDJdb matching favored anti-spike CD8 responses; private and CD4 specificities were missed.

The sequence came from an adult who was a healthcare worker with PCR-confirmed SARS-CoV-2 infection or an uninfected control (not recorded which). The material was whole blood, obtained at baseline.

The CDR3 nucleotides are TGTGCCAGCAGCTTAGGGAAACTAGCGGGACGTAAGAGCTCCTACAATGAGCAGTTCTTC. It codes for CASSLGKLAGRKSSYNEQFF. V usage is TRBV7-9 and J usage is TRBJ2-1; 10 positions match TRBD2. With V trimmed by 1 base and J by 0 bases, 12 bases remained unmatched. Germline lookup yields CDR1 SEHNR and CDR2 FQNEAQ (reference sequence). The CDR3 is made up of 20 amino acids.